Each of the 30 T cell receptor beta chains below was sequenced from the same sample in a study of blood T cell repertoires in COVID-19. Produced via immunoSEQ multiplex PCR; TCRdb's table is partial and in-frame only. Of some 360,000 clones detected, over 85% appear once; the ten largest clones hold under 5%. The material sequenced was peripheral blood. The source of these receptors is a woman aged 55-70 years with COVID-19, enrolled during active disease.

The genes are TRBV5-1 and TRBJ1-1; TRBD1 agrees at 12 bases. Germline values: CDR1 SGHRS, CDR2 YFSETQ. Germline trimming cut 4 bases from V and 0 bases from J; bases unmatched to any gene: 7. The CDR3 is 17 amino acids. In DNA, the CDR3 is TGCGCCAGCAGCCCCGGGACAGGGGGCCGAATGAACACTGAAGCTTTCTTT. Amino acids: CASSPGTGGRMNTEAFF.

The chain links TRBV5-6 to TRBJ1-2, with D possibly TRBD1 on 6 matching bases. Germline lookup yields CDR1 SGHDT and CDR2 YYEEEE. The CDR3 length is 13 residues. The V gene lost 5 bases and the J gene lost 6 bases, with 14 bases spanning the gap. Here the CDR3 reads CASSFRGVDGYTF. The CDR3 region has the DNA TGTGCCAGCAGTTTCAGGGGTGTGGATGGCTACACCTTC.

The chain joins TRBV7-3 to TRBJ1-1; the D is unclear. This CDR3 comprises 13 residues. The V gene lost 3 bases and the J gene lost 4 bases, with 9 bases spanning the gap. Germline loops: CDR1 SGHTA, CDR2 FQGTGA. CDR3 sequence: CASSLSPGTEAFF. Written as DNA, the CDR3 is TGTGCCAGCAGCTTGAGCCCTGGCACTGAAGCTTTCTTT.

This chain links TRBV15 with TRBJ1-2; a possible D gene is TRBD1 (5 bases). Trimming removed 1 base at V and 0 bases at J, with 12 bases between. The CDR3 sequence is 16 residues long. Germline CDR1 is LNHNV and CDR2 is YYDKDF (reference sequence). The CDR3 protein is CATSRGRGLANYGYTF. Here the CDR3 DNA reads TGTGCCACCAGCAGAGGAAGGGGCCTAGCTAACTATGGCTACACCTTC.

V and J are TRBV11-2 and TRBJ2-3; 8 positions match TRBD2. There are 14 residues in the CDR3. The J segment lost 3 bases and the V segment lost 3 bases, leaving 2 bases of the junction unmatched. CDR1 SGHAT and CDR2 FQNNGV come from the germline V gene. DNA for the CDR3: TGTGCCAGCAGCTTCGGACTAGCAACAGATACGCAGTATTTT. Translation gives CASSFGLATDTQYF.

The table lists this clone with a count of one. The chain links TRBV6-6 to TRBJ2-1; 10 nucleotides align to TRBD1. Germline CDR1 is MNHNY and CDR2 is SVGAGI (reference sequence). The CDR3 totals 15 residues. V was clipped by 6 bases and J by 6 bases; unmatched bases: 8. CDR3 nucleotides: TGTGCCAGCAGCCCGGGACAGGGGAGTCGCAATGAGCAGTTCTTC. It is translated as CASSPGQGSRNEQFF.

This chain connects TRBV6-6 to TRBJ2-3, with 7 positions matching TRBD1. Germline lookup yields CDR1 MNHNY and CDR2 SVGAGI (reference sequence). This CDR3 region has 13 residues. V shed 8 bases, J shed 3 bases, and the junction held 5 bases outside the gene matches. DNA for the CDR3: TGTGCCAGCTCGACAGGGTTGACAGATACGCAGTATTTT. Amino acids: CASSTGLTDTQYF.

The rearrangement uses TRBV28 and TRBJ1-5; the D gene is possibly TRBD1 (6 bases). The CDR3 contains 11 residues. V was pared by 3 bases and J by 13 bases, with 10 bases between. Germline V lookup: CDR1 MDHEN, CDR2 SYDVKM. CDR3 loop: CASSLRGIQHF. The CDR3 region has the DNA TGTGCCAGCAGTTTGAGGGGGATACAGCATTTT.

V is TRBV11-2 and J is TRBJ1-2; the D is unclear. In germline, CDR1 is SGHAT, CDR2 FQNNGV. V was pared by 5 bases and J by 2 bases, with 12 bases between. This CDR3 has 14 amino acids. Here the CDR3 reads CASSPSGWNYGYTF. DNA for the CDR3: TGTGCCAGCAGCCCCTCGGGATGGAACTATGGCTACACCTTC. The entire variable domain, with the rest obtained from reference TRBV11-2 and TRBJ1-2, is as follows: EAGVAQSPRYKIIEKRQSVAFWCNPISGHATLYWYQQILGQGPKLLIQFQNNGVVDDSQLPKDRFSAERLKGVDSTLKIQPAKLEDSAVYLCASSPSGWNYGYTFGSGTRLTVV.

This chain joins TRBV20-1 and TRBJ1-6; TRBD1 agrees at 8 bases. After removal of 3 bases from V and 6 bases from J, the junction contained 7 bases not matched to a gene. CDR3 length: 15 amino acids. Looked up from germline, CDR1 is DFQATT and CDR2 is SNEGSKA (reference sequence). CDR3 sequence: CSASPPTGVNSPLHF. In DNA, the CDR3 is TGCAGTGCTAGTCCCCCGACAGGGGTTAATTCACCCCTCCACTTT.

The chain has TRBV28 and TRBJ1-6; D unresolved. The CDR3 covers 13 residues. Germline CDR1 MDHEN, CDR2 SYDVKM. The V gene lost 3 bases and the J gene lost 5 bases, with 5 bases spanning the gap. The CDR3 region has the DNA TGTGCCAGCAGTTTCCAGAATAATTCACCCCTCCACTTT. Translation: CASSFQNNSPLHF.

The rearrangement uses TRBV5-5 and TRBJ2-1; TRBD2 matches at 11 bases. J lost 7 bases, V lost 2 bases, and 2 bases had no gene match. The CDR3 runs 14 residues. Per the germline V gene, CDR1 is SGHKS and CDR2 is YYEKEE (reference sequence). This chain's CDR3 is CASSFTSGGNEQFF. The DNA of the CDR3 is TGTGCCAGCAGCTTTACTAGCGGGGGTAATGAGCAGTTCTTC.

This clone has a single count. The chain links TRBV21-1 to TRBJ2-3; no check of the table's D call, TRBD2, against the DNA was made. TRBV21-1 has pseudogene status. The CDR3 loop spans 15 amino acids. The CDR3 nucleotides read TGTGCCAGCAAAAAGCCTAGGACTAGCGAAGATACGCAGTATTTT. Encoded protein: CASKKPRTSEDTQYF.

The CDR3 sequence is CASSLEGPQHF. The CDR3 nucleotides read TGTGCCAGCAGTTTGGAGGGGCCCCAGCATTTT. The J gene is TRBJ1-5, the V gene TRBV28; D gene unclear. V lost 3 bases and J 9 bases, leaving 6 bases between the germline ends. Germline V CDR1 and CDR2: MDHEN, SYDVKM. CDR3 length: 11 residues.

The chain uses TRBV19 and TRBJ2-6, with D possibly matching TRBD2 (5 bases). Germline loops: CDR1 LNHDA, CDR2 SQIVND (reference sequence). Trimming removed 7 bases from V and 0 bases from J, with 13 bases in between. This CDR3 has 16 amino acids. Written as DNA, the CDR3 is TGTGCCAGTACCCGGACGGGGAGCTCTGGGGCCAACGTCCTGACTTTC. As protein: CASTRTGSSGANVLTF.

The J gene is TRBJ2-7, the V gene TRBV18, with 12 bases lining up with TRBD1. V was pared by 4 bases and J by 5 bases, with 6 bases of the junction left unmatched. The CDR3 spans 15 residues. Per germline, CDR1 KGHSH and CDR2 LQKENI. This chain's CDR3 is CASSRQGQGADEQYF. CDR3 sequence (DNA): TGTGCCAGCTCACGCCAGGGACAGGGGGCGGACGAGCAGTACTTC.

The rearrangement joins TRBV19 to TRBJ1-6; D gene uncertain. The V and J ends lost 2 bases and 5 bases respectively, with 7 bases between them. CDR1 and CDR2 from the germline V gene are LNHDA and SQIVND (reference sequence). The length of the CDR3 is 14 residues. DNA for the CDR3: TGTGCCAGTAGTATAAACAGAAATAATTCACCCCTCCACTTT. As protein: CASSINRNNSPLHF.

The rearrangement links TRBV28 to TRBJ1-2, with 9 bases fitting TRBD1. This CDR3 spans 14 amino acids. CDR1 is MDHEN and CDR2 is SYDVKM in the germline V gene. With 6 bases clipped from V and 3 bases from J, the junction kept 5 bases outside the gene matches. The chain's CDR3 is CASRAGTGHYGYTF. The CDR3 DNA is TGTGCCAGCAGAGCCGGGACAGGGCACTATGGCTACACCTTC.

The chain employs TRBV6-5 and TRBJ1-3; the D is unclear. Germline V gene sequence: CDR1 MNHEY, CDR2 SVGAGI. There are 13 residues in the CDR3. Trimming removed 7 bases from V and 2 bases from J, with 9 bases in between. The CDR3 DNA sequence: TGTGCCAGCATTCGTCCCCCTGGAAACACCATATATTTT. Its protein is CASIRPPGNTIYF.

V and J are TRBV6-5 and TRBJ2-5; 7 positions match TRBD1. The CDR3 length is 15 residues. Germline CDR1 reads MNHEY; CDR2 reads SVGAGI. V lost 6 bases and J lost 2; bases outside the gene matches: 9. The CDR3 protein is CASSLLWDSQETQYF. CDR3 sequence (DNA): TGTGCCAGCAGCCTCCTTTGGGACAGTCAAGAGACCCAGTACTTC.

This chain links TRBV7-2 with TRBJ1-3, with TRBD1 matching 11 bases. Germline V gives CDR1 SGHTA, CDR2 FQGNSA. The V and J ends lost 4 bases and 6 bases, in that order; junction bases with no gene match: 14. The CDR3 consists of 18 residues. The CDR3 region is CASSSPGQGVRGLNTIYF. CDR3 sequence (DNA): TGTGCCAGCAGCTCGCCGGGACAGGGGGTTCGGGGTTTAAACACCATATATTTT.

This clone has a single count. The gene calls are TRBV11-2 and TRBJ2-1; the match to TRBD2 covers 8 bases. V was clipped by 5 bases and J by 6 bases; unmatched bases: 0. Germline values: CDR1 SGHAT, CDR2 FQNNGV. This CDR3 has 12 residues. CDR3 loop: CASSLAGNEQFF. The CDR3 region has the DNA TGTGCCAGCAGCCTAGCGGGCAATGAGCAGTTCTTC. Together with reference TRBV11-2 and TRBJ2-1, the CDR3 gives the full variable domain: EAGVAQSPRYKIIEKRQSVAFWCNPISGHATLYWYQQILGQGPKLLIQFQNNGVVDDSQLPKDRFSAERLKGVDSTLKIQPAKLEDSAVYLCASSLAGNEQFFGPGTRLTVL.

CDR3 amino acids: CASKEGRGNYGYTF. The CDR3 nucleotides read TGTGCCAGTAAGGAGGGTAGGGGTAACTATGGCTACACCTTC. The genes are TRBV19 and TRBJ1-2, with D tentatively TRBD1 (5 bases). CDR3 length: 14 residues. Germline V gene sequence: CDR1 LNHDA, CDR2 SQIVND (reference sequence). V was pared by 7 bases and J by 1 base, with 13 bases between.

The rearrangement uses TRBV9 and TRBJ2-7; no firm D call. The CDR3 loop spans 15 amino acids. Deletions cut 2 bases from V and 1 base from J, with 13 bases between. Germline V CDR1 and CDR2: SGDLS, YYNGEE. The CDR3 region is CASSVGTSTSYEQYF. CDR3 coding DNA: TGTGCCAGCAGCGTTGGTACTTCCACTTCCTACGAGCAGTACTTC.

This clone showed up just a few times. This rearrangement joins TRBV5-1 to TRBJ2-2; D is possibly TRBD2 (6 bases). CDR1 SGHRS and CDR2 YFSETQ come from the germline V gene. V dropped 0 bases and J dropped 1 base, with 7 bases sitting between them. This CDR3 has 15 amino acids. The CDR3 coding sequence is TGCGCCAGCAGCTTGGTCGGGGGGAACACCGGGGAGCTGTTTTTT. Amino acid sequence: CASSLVGGNTGELFF.

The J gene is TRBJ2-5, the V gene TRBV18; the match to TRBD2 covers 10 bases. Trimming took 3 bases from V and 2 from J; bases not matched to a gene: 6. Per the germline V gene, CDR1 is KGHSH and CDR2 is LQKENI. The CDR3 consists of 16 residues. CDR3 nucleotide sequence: TGTGCCAGCTCACCTTTAACTAGCGGGGCACAAGAGACCCAGTACTTC. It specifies CASSPLTSGAQETQYF.

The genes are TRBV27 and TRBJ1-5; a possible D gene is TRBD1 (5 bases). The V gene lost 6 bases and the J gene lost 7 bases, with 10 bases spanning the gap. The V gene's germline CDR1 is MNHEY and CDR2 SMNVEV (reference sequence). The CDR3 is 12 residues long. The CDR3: CASSGSGQPQHF. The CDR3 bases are TGTGCCAGCAGCGGGTCAGGGCAGCCCCAGCATTTT.

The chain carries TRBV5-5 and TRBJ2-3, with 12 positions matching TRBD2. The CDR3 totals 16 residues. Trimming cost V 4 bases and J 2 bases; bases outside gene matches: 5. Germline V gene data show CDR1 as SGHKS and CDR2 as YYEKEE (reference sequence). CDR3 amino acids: CASSLRLAGVTDTQYF. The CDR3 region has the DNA TGTGCCAGCAGCCTTCGACTAGCGGGGGTCACAGATACGCAGTATTTT. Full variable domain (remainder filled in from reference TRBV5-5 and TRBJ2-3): DAGVTQSPTHLIKTRGQQVTLRCSPISGHKSVSWYQQVLGQGPQFIFQYYEKEERGRGNFPDRFSARQFPNYSSELNVNALLLGDSALYLCASSLRLAGVTDTQYFGPGTRLTVL.

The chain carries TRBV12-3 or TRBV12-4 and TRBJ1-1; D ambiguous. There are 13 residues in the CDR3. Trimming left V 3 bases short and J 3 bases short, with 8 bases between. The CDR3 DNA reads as TGTGCCAGCAGTTTGAGAATTTACACTGAAGCTTTCTTT. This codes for CASSLRIYTEAFF.

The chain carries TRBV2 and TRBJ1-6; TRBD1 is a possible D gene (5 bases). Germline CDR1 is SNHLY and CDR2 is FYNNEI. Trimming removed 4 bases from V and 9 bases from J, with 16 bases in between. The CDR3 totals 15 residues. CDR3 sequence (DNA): TGTGCCAGCAGTGGCACCCAGGGATTTGGTTCACCCCTCCACTTT. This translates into CASSGTQGFGSPLHF.